This TCR beta chain was observed in a study of PD-1 and CTLA-4 blockade in melanoma. Profiled with immunoSEQ multiplex PCR; TCRdb holds only in-frame clones, not every one. The top ten hold approximately 8.6% of the sample, which has 30,000 to 35,000 clones, 75% to 95% seen once. Germline V gives CDR1 LGHDT, CDR2 YNNKEL (reference sequence). The CDR3 is made up of 14 amino acids. Germline trimming cut 5 bases from V and 7 bases from J; bases unmatched to any gene: 6. The receptor comes from a human donor with melanoma. The genes are TRBV3-1 (or the pseudogene TRBV3-2) and TRBJ1-4, with TRBD1 matching 8 bases. Material: CD8+ T cells from peripheral blood, obtained from a patient given anti-PD-1 treatment. The CDR3 region has the DNA TGTGCCAGCAGCTTAGGACAGGGAAGTGAAAAACTGTTTTTT. Its protein product is CASSLGQGSEKLFF.